Listed below are T cell receptor beta chains from one sample, sequenced in a study of blood T cells in healthy people across ages. TCRdb called the 5' RACE reads again in MiXCR, with one record for every CDR3 protein. The sample yields approximately 900,000 distinct CDR3 sequences, roughly 50% seen once. Sequencing used blood. These receptors originate from a man aged 25-40 years in good health. Each CDR3 is given with its conserved first and last residue. Fields, in order: CDR3 DNA, CDR3 protein, V gene, clone size, D gene, J gene. D genes are given only for firm matches. Size values are once, few and many counts, or a class for expanded clones, and some rows have none.

CDR3 DNA: TGTGCCAGCAGCAAAGAGGGGAGGGGAGATACGCAGTATTTT; CDR3 protein: CASSKEGRGDTQYF; V gene: TRBV21-1; clone size: NA; D gene: NA; J gene: TRBJ2-3
CDR3 DNA: TGCGCCAGCAGCTTGTCTAGGGGGAACCTGTATGGCTACACCTTC; CDR3 protein: CASSLSRGNLYGYTF; V gene: TRBV5-1; clone size: NA; D gene: NA; J gene: TRBJ1-2
CDR3 DNA: TGTGCCAGCAGCGGGAACTTCAGAGATACGCAGTATTTT; CDR3 protein: CASSGNFRDTQYF; V gene: TRBV9; clone size: few; D gene: NA; J gene: TRBJ2-3
CDR3 DNA: TGTGCCATCAGTGAGAACAGGGATAACTATGGCTACACCTTC; CDR3 protein: CAISENRDNYGYTF; V gene: TRBV10-3; clone size: NA; D gene: NA; J gene: TRBJ1-2
CDR3 DNA: TGTGCCGGCAGCCAGCCGGGACAGGGATCCTACGAGCAGTACTTC; CDR3 protein: CAGSQPGQGSYEQYF; V gene: TRBV11-2; clone size: once; D gene: TRBD1; J gene: TRBJ2-7
CDR3 DNA: TGTGCCAGCAGCTTGTTTAGCGGATCGTTTCAAGGGCAGTACTTC; CDR3 protein: CASSLFSGSFQGQYF; V gene: TRBV5-6; clone size: few; D gene: NA; J gene: TRBJ2-7
CDR3 DNA: TGCAGCGTTGAAGTCAGGGGAGGGTCCTACGAGCAGTACTTC; CDR3 protein: CSVEVRGGSYEQYF; V gene: TRBV29-1; clone size: NA; D gene: NA; J gene: TRBJ2-7
CDR3 DNA: TGTGCCAGCAGCTTCCCGGACAGGGCGTCCTACGAGCAGTACTTC; CDR3 protein: CASSFPDRASYEQYF; V gene: TRBV7-9; clone size: NA; D gene: TRBD1; J gene: TRBJ2-7
CDR3 DNA: TGCAGTGCTAGAGATTTTTTTGGCACAGATACGCAGTATTTT; CDR3 protein: CSARDFFGTDTQYF; V gene: TRBV20-1; clone size: few; D gene: NA; J gene: TRBJ2-3
CDR3 DNA: TGTGCCAGCAGTTTATTAAGGCCAGCAACTAATGAAAAACTGTTTTTT; CDR3 protein: CASSLLRPATNEKLFF; V gene: TRBV12-3/TRBV12-4; clone size: NA; D gene: NA; J gene: TRBJ1-4
CDR3 DNA: TGCAGTGCGGATCAGGGGGCGCTGAATCAGCCCCAGCATTTT; CDR3 protein: CSADQGALNQPQHF; V gene: TRBV20-1; clone size: NA; D gene: TRBD1; J gene: TRBJ1-5
CDR3 DNA: TGTGCCAGCAGTTTAGGATGGGGGAGGAGCTCCTACAATGAGCAGTACTTC; CDR3 protein: CASSLGWGRSSYNEQYF; V gene: TRBV27; clone size: once; D gene: NA; J gene: TRBJ2-7
CDR3 DNA: TGCAGCGTTGAAGATCTCTCTGGCTACACCTTC; CDR3 protein: CSVEDLSGYTF; V gene: TRBV29-1; clone size: NA; D gene: NA; J gene: TRBJ1-2
CDR3 DNA: TGTGCCAGCAGCTCCCAAGGGGGCCCGAAAGGGCAGTTCTTC; CDR3 protein: CASSSQGGPKGQFF; V gene: TRBV7-6; clone size: NA; D gene: TRBD1; J gene: TRBJ2-1
CDR3 DNA: TGTGCCAGCAGCGTAGGTGGTAGCGCGACTGAGCAGTTCTTC; CDR3 protein: CASSVGGSATEQFF; V gene: TRBV7-2; clone size: NA; D gene: NA; J gene: TRBJ2-1
CDR3 DNA: TGTGCCAGCAGCCCTGGACTAGGCGGGGCCCGCGAGCAGTACTTC; CDR3 protein: CASSPGLGGAREQYF; V gene: TRBV11-1; clone size: NA; D gene: TRBD2; J gene: TRBJ2-7
CDR3 DNA: TGTGCCAGCACCCTCCGGCTAGCACTGGACTACAATGAGCAGTTCTTC; CDR3 protein: CASTLRLALDYNEQFF; V gene: TRBV7-9; clone size: NA; D gene: NA; J gene: TRBJ2-1
CDR3 DNA: TGTGCCAGCAGCCCGCGGATAGCGGGGGCCGAAGAGACCCAGTACTTC; CDR3 protein: CASSPRIAGAEETQYF; V gene: TRBV9; clone size: NA; D gene: TRBD2; J gene: TRBJ2-5